This T cell receptor (beta chain) originates from a study of T-cell reconstitution after alpha-beta-depleted transplantation in children. Notes on the study in general: In patients about two months after transplant, alpha-beta T cells reportedly arose from several hundred expanded graft clones.

The authors prepared the TCRbeta library with unique molecular identifiers. Each CDR3 protein is one row after TCRdb ran MiXCR on the PCR reads. The sample holds some 840,000 distinct CDR3 sequences, less than 20% seen once. CDR3 length: 15 amino acids. Trimming removed 2 bases at V and 0 bases at J, with 10 bases between. Germline V lookup: CDR1 LGHDT, CDR2 YNNKEL (reference sequence). This clonotype has just a few counts. The antigen is not known. The chain has TRBV3-1 and TRBJ2-5; D is ambiguous. This receptor was identified in a male patient aged 10 to 17 who had a stem cell transplant for acute lymphoblastic leukemia, so the T cells may come from the graft donor. The material was PBMCs, mostly from graft donor cells, obtained 360 days after TCRalphabeta/CD19-depleted stem cell transplant. The DNA of the CDR3 is TGTGCCAGCAGCCAATTAGTGGACCACCAAGAGACCCAGTACTTC. Translating gives CASSQLVDHQETQYF.